What follows are 26 T cell receptor beta chains derived from one specimen sequenced in a study of cytomegalovirus exposure and HLA in healthy donors (dated by TCRdb to 2017 to 2019). Libraries were made using the immunoSEQ multiplex PCR assay. The multiplex PCR relied on a mix of 60 forward primers for TCR Vbeta segments and 13 reverse primers for TCR Jbeta segments. The source is immuneACCESS, and TCRdb retained only in-frame sequences with V and J called. Part of the clones is not carried over; for the studies checked, unresolved V genes explain less than half of this, and the remainder is unexplained. The sample table shows some 150,000 clones, and roughly four fifths are seen once. Clones ranked in the top ten supply roughly 4.2% of the sample. The source material was PBMCs. Receptor source: a middle-aged man in good health and CMV-seropositive.

The chain is built from TRBV7-2 and TRBJ2-7, with TRBD2 as a possible D gene (5 bases). Germline assignment: CDR1 SGHTA and CDR2 FQGNSA. The CDR3 totals 14 residues. The V gene lost 1 base and the J gene lost 5 bases, with 12 bases spanning the gap. The CDR3 coding sequence is TGTGCCAGCAGCTTAGGGGAGCGATCCCACGAGCAGTACTTC. Its translation is CASSLGERSHEQYF. Drawing the rest from reference TRBV7-2 and TRBJ2-7, the complete variable domain is GAGVSQSPSNKVTEKGKDVELRCDPISGHTALYWYRQSLGQGLEFLIYFQGNSAPDKSGLPSDRFSAERTGGSVSTLTIQRTQQEDSAVYLCASSLGERSHEQYFGPGTRLTVT.

The chain has TRBV9 and TRBJ2-3; 7 bases map to TRBD1. CDR1 is SGDLS and CDR2 is YYNGEE in the germline V gene. CDR3 length equals 14 residues. The V segment lost 3 bases and the J segment 6 bases; nucleotides outside the gene matches: 7. CDR3 amino acids: CASSETGERDTQYF. The CDR3 DNA reads as TGTGCCAGCAGCGAAACAGGGGAGAGGGATACGCAGTATTTT.

The chain combines TRBV27 with TRBJ2-7; 8 bases are a match to TRBD1. Germline CDR1 is MNHEY and CDR2 is SMNVEV (reference sequence). Trimming at V came to 4 bases and at J to 0 bases, leaving 5 bases not matched to a gene. CDR3 length: 15 residues. CDR3 in amino acids: CASSYATGGSYEQYF. The DNA for the CDR3 is TGTGCCAGCAGTTACGCTACAGGGGGCTCCTACGAGCAGTACTTC.

The count of this clone is one. V is TRBV7-3 and J is TRBJ2-1; the D is unclear. V lost 5 bases, J lost 8 bases, and 13 bases lay in between. This CDR3 contains 13 residues. Germline V gene data show CDR1 as SGHTA and CDR2 as FQGTGA. CDR3 amino acids: CASSAKARDEQFF. DNA of the CDR3: TGTGCCAGCAGCGCAAAAGCCCGGGATGAGCAGTTCTTC. The variable domain in full, with the rest retrieved from reference TRBV7-3 and TRBJ2-1, is GAGVSQTPSNKVTEKGKYVELRCDPISGHTALYWYRQSLGQGPEFLIYFQGTGAADDSGLPNDRFFAVRPEGSVSTLKIQRTERGDSAVYLCASSAKARDEQFFGPGTRLTVL.

The chain recombines TRBV5-1 with TRBJ2-1; the D gene is possibly TRBD2 (5 bases). The CDR3 covers 12 residues. Germline loops: CDR1 SGHRS, CDR2 YFSETQ. V lost 3 bases and J 12 bases, leaving 13 bases between the germline ends. In DNA, the CDR3 is TGCGCCAGCAGCTCCGAGGGTTATGGGCAGTTCTTC. Protein: CASSSEGYGQFF. Based on the CDR3 plus reference TRBV5-1 and TRBJ2-1, the full variable domain is KAGVTQTPRYLIKTRGQQVTLSCSPISGHRSVSWYQQTPGQGLQFLFEYFSETQRNKGNFPGRFSGRQFSNSRSEMNVSTLELGDSALYLCASSSEGYGQFFGPGTRLTVL.

This clone has a single count. The chain is built from TRBV12-5 and TRBJ2-1; 12 bases align to TRBD1. Losses at the gene ends were 8 bases for V and 4 bases for J; bases not matched to a gene: 6. The CDR3 runs to 15 residues. Looked up from germline, CDR1 is LGHNT and CDR2 is FRNRAP. The CDR3 DNA follows: TGTGCTAGTAGGAAGGGACAGGGGGCTTACAATGAGCAGTTCTTC. Translated: CASRKGQGAYNEQFF.

The CDR3 here is CASSRRTSVGEQFF. The CDR3 region has the DNA TGTGCCAGCAGTCGCCGAACTAGCGTAGGTGAGCAGTTCTTC. The chain carries TRBV6-5 and TRBJ2-1; 7 bases match TRBD2. The CDR3 length is 14 residues. J gave up 9 bases and V 5 bases, and 10 bases lay outside the gene matches. Per the germline V gene, CDR1 is MNHEY and CDR2 is SVGAGI.

The genes are TRBV7-9 and TRBJ2-5; 10 positions match TRBD2. Per the germline V gene, CDR1 is SEHNR and CDR2 is FQNEAQ (reference sequence). The CDR3 runs to 17 residues. Trimming removed 1 base from V and 7 bases from J; junction bases left unmatched: 12. This CDR3 is CASSLGASSGSGGTQYF. Here the CDR3 DNA reads TGTGCCAGCAGCTTAGGAGCGTCTAGCGGGAGCGGGGGGACCCAGTACTTC.

This clone was recorded a few times. This chain links TRBV7-9 with TRBJ2-3; 11 nucleotides align to TRBD2. Unmatched junction bases numbered 12, after V lost 4 bases and J lost 6 bases. Germline CDR1 reads SEHNR; CDR2 reads FQNEAQ (reference sequence). CDR3 length equals 17 residues. The CDR3 spells CASSYPLAGGPGDTQYF. In DNA form, the CDR3 reads TGTGCCAGCAGCTATCCCTTAGCGGGAGGGCCCGGTGATACGCAGTATTTT.

The V and J genes are TRBV19 and TRBJ2-1; 8 bases fit TRBD2. With V trimmed by 3 bases and J by 6 bases, 7 bases remained unmatched. Germline V gene lookup returns CDR1 LNHDA and CDR2 SQIVND (reference sequence). This CDR3 is 15 amino acids long. The DNA of the CDR3 is TGTGCCAGTAGTATTCTGGGCGGGGGGCGCAATGAGCAGTTCTTC. It codes for CASSILGGGRNEQFF.

The genes are TRBV7-9 and TRBJ1-2; D possibly corresponds to TRBD1 (5 bases). The CDR3 is 12 residues long. Trimming removed 5 bases from V and 4 bases from J, with 8 bases in between. Germline V gene data show CDR1 as SEHNR and CDR2 as FQNEAQ (reference sequence). In DNA, the CDR3 is TGTGCCAGCAGCCCGGGACTCTATGGCTACACCTTC. Translation gives CASSPGLYGYTF.

V gene TRBV10-3 combines with J gene TRBJ2-7, with D maybe TRBD2 (6 bases). This CDR3 is built from 16 residues. CDR1 and CDR2 (germline): ENHRY, SYGVKD. With 2 bases removed from V and 0 bases from J, the gap between germline ends came to 14 bases. The CDR3 region has the DNA TGTGCCATCAGTGAGGCGGGGTCAGCTCGCTCCTACGAGCAGTACTTC. Translating gives CAISEAGSARSYEQYF.

V is TRBV6-5 and J is TRBJ1-1; 8 positions match TRBD1. Germline trimming cut 4 bases from V and 7 bases from J; bases unmatched to any gene: 5. Germline CDR1 reads MNHEY; CDR2 reads SVGAGI. This CDR3 comprises 13 residues. The CDR3 region has the DNA TGTGCCAGCAGTTCCGGACAGGGCGGTGAAGCTTTCTTT. As protein: CASSSGQGGEAFF.

The chain uses TRBV30 and TRBJ1-2; no definite D call. CDR3 length: 11 residues. The germline CDR1 and CDR2 sequences are GTSNPN and SVGIG (reference sequence). Trimming removed 0 bases from V and 8 bases from J, with 7 bases in between. CDR3 bases: TGTGCCTGGAGTGTAGAGTCCGGCTACACCTTC. Translation: CAWSVESGYTF. Filled out from reference TRBV30 and TRBJ1-2, the complete variable domain reads SQTIHQWPATLVQPVGSPLSLECTVEGTSNPNLYWYRQAAGRGLQLLFYSVGIGQISSEVPQNLSASRPQDRQFILSSKKLLLSDSGFYLCAWSVESGYTFGSGTRLTVV.

This chain joins TRBV20-1 and TRBJ2-5; D gene unclear. Trimming removed 5 bases from V and 5 bases from J, with 9 bases in between. The CDR3 loop spans 11 amino acids. Germline V gene lookup returns CDR1 DFQATT and CDR2 SNEGSKA (reference sequence). This CDR3 is CSASREETQYF. Written as DNA, the CDR3 is TGCAGTGCTTCTAGAGAGGAGACCCAGTACTTC.

The chain has TRBV4-1 and TRBJ1-6; D is unclear. The CDR3 spans 15 residues. Germline V lookup: CDR1 MGHRA, CDR2 YSYEKL. With 0 bases removed from V and 5 bases from J, the gap between germline ends came to 8 bases. CDR3 bases: TGCGCCAGCAGCCAAGATGGGCGGGATAATTCACCCCTCCACTTT. Protein sequence: CASSQDGRDNSPLHF.

The chain has TRBV9 and TRBJ2-7; D is unclear. Between the trimmed V and J ends, which lost 0 bases and 0 bases, there was a span of 13 bases. This CDR3 comprises 16 residues. Per the germline V gene, CDR1 is SGDLS and CDR2 is YYNGEE. The CDR3 coding sequence is TGTGCCAGCAGCGTAGCGGCGGAGCCAAGCTCCTACGAGCAGTACTTC. This encodes CASSVAAEPSSYEQYF.

The chain employs TRBV7-3 and TRBJ2-2; 9 positions match TRBD1. This CDR3 is 15 amino acids long. Germline loops: CDR1 SGHTA, CDR2 FQGTGA. V was clipped by 4 bases and J by 2 bases; unmatched bases: 2. CDR3 loop: CASSSGQGNTGELFF. The CDR3 DNA reads TGTGCCAGCAGCTCGGGACAGGGTAACACCGGGGAGCTGTTTTTT.

CDR3: CASSKGATEAFF. CDR3 sequence (DNA): TGTGCCAGTAGTAAGGGGGCCACTGAAGCTTTCTTT. The rearrangement uses TRBV19 and TRBJ1-1; 7 nucleotides align to TRBD1. Trimming removed 4 bases from V and 4 bases from J; junction bases left unmatched: 0. The germline V gene has CDR1 LNHDA and CDR2 SQIVND (reference sequence). The CDR3 extends over 12 amino acids.

The V gene is TRBV27, the J gene TRBJ1-1; the D is unclear. V was cut by 5 bases and J by 0 bases, with 16 bases left in between. Germline V gives CDR1 MNHEY, CDR2 SMNVEV (reference sequence). The CDR3 length is 16 residues. The CDR3 is CASSLQTVTMNTEAFF. The CDR3 DNA follows: TGTGCCAGCAGTCTACAAACAGTTACCATGAACACTGAAGCTTTCTTT.

The chain uses TRBV10-3 and TRBJ2-7; D is possibly TRBD2 (7 bases). The V gene lost 0 bases and the J gene lost 0 bases, with 15 bases spanning the gap. CDR1 is ENHRY and CDR2 is SYGVKD in the germline V gene. This CDR3 has 17 residues. The CDR3 region is CAISESRGGGPSYEQYF. The CDR3 nucleotides read TGTGCCATCAGTGAGTCGAGAGGCGGGGGCCCCTCCTACGAGCAGTACTTC.

On this clone: The same CDR3 can be traced to other DNA sequences in this sample. This chain uses TRBV9 with TRBJ2-3; the D is unclear. CDR3 length equals 11 residues. The V end was cut by 5 bases, the J end by 6 bases, with 7 bases between. Germline assignment: CDR1 SGDLS and CDR2 YYNGEE. CDR3 DNA: TGTGCCAGCAGTGCCGCGGATACGCAGTATTTT. It specifies CASSAADTQYF. Full variable domain (missing parts from reference TRBV9 and TRBJ2-3): DSGVTQTPKHLITATGQRVTLRCSPRSGDLSVYWYQQSLDQGLQFLIQYYNGEERAKGNILERFSAQQFPDLHSELNLSSLELGDSALYFCASSAADTQYFGPGTRLTVL.

J is TRBJ1-3 and V is TRBV11-2; D is unclear. This CDR3 spans 13 amino acids. V shed 4 bases and J shed 2 bases, with 6 bases lying between them. CDR1 is SGHAT, CDR2 FQNNGV, per germline. DNA of the CDR3: TGTGCCAGCAGCTCCTTAACTGGAAACACCATATATTTT. It codes for CASSSLTGNTIYF.

This clone came up a few times. V is TRBV5-1 and J is TRBJ2-1; 8 positions agree with TRBD2. CDR1 is SGHRS and CDR2 is YFSETQ in the germline V gene. The CDR3 totals 16 residues. V lost 0 bases to trimming and J lost 0 bases; unmatched junction nucleotides: 2. The CDR3 coding sequence is TGCGCCAGCAGCTTGGGAGCGGGAGTCTCCTACAATGAGCAGTTCTTC. Translation gives CASSLGAGVSYNEQFF.

As regards this clone: The sample holds other DNA sequences that translate to the same CDR3. The rearrangement links TRBV29-1 to TRBJ2-7; no clear D gene. In germline, CDR1 is SQVTM, CDR2 ANQGSEA. This CDR3 contains 12 residues. V was cut by 1 base and J by 0 bases, with 4 bases left in between. The DNA of the CDR3 is TGCAGCGTTGAAGTTAGCTCCTACGAGCAGTACTTC. Translated: CSVEVSSYEQYF.

The table lists this clone with a count of one. The V gene is TRBV13, the J gene TRBJ1-5; no definite D call. The germline V gene has CDR1 PRHDT and CDR2 FYEKMQ (reference sequence). This CDR3 is 14 amino acids long. V shed 0 bases and J shed 11 bases, with 14 bases lying between them. CDR3 in amino acids: CASSLGTSGVAQHF. The DNA of the CDR3 is TGTGCCAGCAGCTTAGGGACTAGTGGGGTGGCCCAGCATTTT.